This T cell receptor (beta chain) was captured in a study of blood T cell repertoires in COVID-19. Turning to the study itself: Collection of acute and convalescent COVID-19 samples took place in the United States, Italy and Spain. In each case, the material was cDNA or gDNA derived from T cells, B-cell-depleted T cells, or PBMCs.

As handled by the study authors: Nucleated cell counts were estimated from reference gene primer amplification. Profiling relied on immunoSEQ multiplex PCR, and the TCRdb table lists in-frame clones only, not all of them. That table gives V, J and clone size, and the DNA gave D and trimming. The table includes about 200,000 clones, approximately 84% detected once. Looked up from germline, CDR1 is SNHLY and CDR2 is FYNNEI. V shed 2 bases and J shed 4 bases, with 14 bases lying between them. The CDR3 sequence is 15 residues long. This TCR was recovered from a woman of 80 years or more with acute or convalescent COVID-19. The chain has TRBV2 and TRBJ1-2, with D perhaps matching TRBD1 (6 bases). The sequencing input was peripheral blood. The CDR3 is CASSEISPGAYGYTF. The DNA for the CDR3 is TGTGCCAGCAGTGAAATTTCCCCAGGGGCCTATGGCTACACCTTC.